This T cell receptor beta chain was documented in a study of CD8 T cells in Susac syndrome. Peripheral blood CD8+ and CD4+ T cells were profiled by TCR beta sequencing. There are 16 residues in the CDR3. V lost 2 bases to trimming and J lost 1 base; unmatched junction nucleotides: 5. The germline gives CDR1 SGDLS, CDR2 YYNGEE. Reverse transcription used about 0.45 to 1 ug RNA and random hexamers. A single record per CDR3 protein comes from TCRdb applying MiXCR to the immunoSEQ multiplex PCR reads. The table includes some 300,000 distinct CDR3 sequences, over 75% detected once. The sequencing sample was made of CD8+ T cells from PBMCs. The TCR was taken from a human donor with multiple sclerosis. The chain joins TRBV9 to TRBJ2-5, with 10 nucleotides matching TRBD2. The CDR3 loop reads CASSVSSGGPQETQYF. In DNA, the CDR3 is TGTGCCAGCAGCGTCAGTAGCGGGGGGCCCCAAGAGACCCAGTACTTC.